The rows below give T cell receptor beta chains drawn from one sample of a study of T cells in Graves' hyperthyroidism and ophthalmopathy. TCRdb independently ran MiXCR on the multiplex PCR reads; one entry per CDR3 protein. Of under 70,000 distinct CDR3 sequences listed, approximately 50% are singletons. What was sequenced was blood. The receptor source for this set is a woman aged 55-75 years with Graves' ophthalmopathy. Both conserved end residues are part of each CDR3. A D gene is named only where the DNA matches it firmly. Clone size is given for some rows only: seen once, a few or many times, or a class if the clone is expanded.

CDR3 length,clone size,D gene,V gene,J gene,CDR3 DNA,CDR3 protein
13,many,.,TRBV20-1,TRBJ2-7,TGCAGTGCGAGGACGGGGGCCGGGTACGAGCAGTACTTC,CSARTGAGYEQYF
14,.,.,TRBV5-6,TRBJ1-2,TGTGCCAGCAGCTTGACCCGGCGGGATTATGGCTACACCTTC,CASSLTRRDYGYTF
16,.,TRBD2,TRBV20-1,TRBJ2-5,TGCAGTGCTGCGAGAACCGGGACTAGCGGGAGAGAGACCCAGTACTTC,CSAARTGTSGRETQYF
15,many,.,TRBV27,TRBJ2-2,TGTGCCAGCAGTTTAAGACAGGCGGGCACCGGGGAGCTGTTTTTT,CASSLRQAGTGELFF
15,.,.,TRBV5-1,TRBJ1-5,TGCGCCAGCAGCGTGGGACTAGCGGGGGGGTTAAATGAGCATTTT,CASSVGLAGGLNEHF
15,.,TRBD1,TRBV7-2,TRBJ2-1,TGTGCCAGCAGCTCCCGGACAGGGGGGAGATACGAGCAGTTCTTC,CASSSRTGGRYEQFF
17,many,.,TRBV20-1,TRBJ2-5,TGCAGTGCTAAGGGTGGACAAGCGAACACCCCGGCAGAGACCCAGTACTTC,CSAKGGQANTPAETQYF
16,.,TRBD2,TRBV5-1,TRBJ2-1,TGCGCCAGCAGCTCCGCTTTAGCGGGAGATCGCGATGAGCAGTTCTTC,CASSSALAGDRDEQFF
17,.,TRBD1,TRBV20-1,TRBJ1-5,TGCAGTGCTAGAGAGGTCGGGGACAGGCTAGGTAATCAGCCCCAGCATTTT,CSAREVGDRLGNQPQHF
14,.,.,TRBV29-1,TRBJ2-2,TGCAGCGTTGAGGACCTAGGACTTGACGGGGAGCTGTTTTTT,CSVEDLGLDGELFF
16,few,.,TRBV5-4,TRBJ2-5,TGTGCCAGCAGCTTGAGATTAGCCGGGGGCCAAGAGACCCAGTACTTC,CASSLRLAGGQETQYF
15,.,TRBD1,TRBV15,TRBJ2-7,TGTGCCACAATTGGATACCGGGACAGGGATTACGAGCAGTACTTC,CATIGYRDRDYEQYF
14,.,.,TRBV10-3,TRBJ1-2,TGTGCCATCAGTGATGGCCCCGCGGATTATGGCTACACCTTC,CAISDGPADYGYTF
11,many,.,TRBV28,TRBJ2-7,TGTGCCAGCAGTTCCCCACAACAGCAGTACTTC,CASSSPQQQYF
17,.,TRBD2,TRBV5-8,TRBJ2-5,TGTGCCAGCAGCACGGGACTAGCGGGAGGGCTTGGGGAGACCCAGTACTTC,CASSTGLAGGLGETQYF
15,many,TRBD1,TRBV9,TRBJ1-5,TGTGCCAGCAGCGTAGGGACAGGGGGCAATCAGCCCCAGCATTTT,CASSVGTGGNQPQHF
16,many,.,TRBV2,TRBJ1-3,TGTGCCAGCAGTCGCCGGGGAATGGGCTCTGGAAACACCATATATTTT,CASSRRGMGSGNTIYF
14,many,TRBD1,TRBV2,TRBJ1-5,TGTGCCAGCAGTGAAGGGGCAGGGGGTCAGCCCCAGCATTTT,CASSEGAGGQPQHF
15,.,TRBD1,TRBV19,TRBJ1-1,TGTGCCAGTAGAGAACAGGGGGCCATGAACACTGAAGCTTTCTTT,CASREQGAMNTEAFF
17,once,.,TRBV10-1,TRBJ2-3,TGCGCCAGCAGTGACCACACGGGGACTCACATTGGAGATACGCAGTATTTT,CASSDHTGTHIGDTQYF
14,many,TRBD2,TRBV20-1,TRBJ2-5,TGCAGCTCCAGAGCGGGGGGCTTTAGTGAGACCCAGTACTTC,CSSRAGGFSETQYF
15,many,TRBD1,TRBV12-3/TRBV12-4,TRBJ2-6,TGTGCCAGCAGTTTAGCGGGACAGGGGACCAACGTCCTGACTTTC,CASSLAGQGTNVLTF
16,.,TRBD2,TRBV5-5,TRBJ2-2,TGTGCCAGCAGTTTAACTAGCGGGACAGACACCGGGGAGCTGTTTTTT,CASSLTSGTDTGELFF
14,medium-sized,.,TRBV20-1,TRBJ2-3,TGCAGTGCCCCGGCCCAGCGTGGCACAGATACGCAGTATTTT,CSAPAQRGTDTQYF
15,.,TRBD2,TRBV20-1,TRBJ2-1,TGCAGTGCTGAGCGACTAGCGGGGGACTACAATGAGCAGTTCTTC,CSAERLAGDYNEQFF
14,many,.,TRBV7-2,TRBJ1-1,TGTGCCAGCAGCAGACAGAGGGGGGAGACTGAAGCTTTCTTT,CASSRQRGETEAFF
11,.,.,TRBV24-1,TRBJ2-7,TGTGCCACCAGTGGGGGATACGAGCAGTACTTC,CATSGGYEQYF
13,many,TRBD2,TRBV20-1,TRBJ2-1,TGCAGTGCTATTAGCGGGACTTACGATGAGCAGTTCTTC,CSAISGTYDEQFF
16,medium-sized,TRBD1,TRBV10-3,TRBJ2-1,TGTGCCATCAGTGCGCAGGGACAGGGGGCTTACAATGAGCAGTTCTTC,CAISAQGQGAYNEQFF
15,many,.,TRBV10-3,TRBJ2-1,TGTGCCATCAGTGACGTGGGAGGCACCTACAATGAGCAGTTCTTC,CAISDVGGTYNEQFF
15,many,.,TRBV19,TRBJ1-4,TGTGCCAGTACCCAGCAGGGCGACAGAAACGAAAAACTGTTTTTT,CASTQQGDRNEKLFF
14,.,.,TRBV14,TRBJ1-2,TGTGCCAGCAGCGAACGAGCCAGGGTACGTGGCTACACCTTC,CASSERARVRGYTF
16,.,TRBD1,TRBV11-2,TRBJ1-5,TGTGCCGGCAGCTTACGAAGGGACAGGATCAATCAGCCCCAGCATTTT,CAGSLRRDRINQPQHF
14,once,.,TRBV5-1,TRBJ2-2,TGCGCCAGCAGCTTCCAGTCGGTCACCGGGGAGCTGTTTTTT,CASSFQSVTGELFF
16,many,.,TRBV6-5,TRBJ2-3,TGTGCCAGCAGTATTACAGGGCATGGGGGCACAGATACGCAGTATTTT,CASSITGHGGTDTQYF
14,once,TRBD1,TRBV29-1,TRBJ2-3,TGCAGCGTTGTGGACAGGGGTCCGGCAGATACGCAGTATTTT,CSVVDRGPADTQYF
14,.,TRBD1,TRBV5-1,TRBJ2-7,TGCGCCAGCAGCCTAGGGACAGGGTACTACGAGCAGTACTTC,CASSLGTGYYEQYF
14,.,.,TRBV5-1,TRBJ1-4,TGCGCCAGCAGCTCAGGGTTGACTAATGAAAAACTGTTTTTT,CASSSGLTNEKLFF
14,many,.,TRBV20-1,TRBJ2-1,TGCAGTGCCCTAAACCCAGGAGGAAACAATGAGCAGTTCTTC,CSALNPGGNNEQFF
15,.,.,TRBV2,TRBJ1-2,TGTGCCAGCAGTGGCGGGGTTGGAGCTAACTATGGCTACACCTTC,CASSGGVGANYGYTF